This entry concerns a single T cell receptor beta chain. The data derive from a study of cytomegalovirus exposure and HLA in healthy donors. Both 60 Vbeta primers and 13 Jbeta primers went into the PCR. The table came from immunoSEQ multiplex PCR; TCRdb's copy has only in-frame clones and leaves some out. The sample yields roughly 68,000 clones, approximately 70% seen once. The germline V gene encodes CDR1 SNHLY and CDR2 FYNNEI. V trimming: 10 bases; J trimming: 7 bases; junction bases outside the gene matches: 13. The CDR3 has 14 amino acids. The origin of this receptor is a man in his forties in good health and CMV-seropositive. Sequenced input: PBMCs. This chain uses TRBV2 with TRBJ2-5, with TRBD2 matching over 9 bases. CDR3 amino acids: CATIAGDPYGTQYF. The DNA of the CDR3 is TGTGCCACCATAGCGGGGGACCCGTATGGGACCCAGTACTTC.